The present TCR beta chain was sequenced within a study of STAT5B mutations in CD4+ large granular lymphocyte leukemia. Measured with immunoSEQ multiplex PCR; TCRdb has only the in-frame clones, and not every one. The table records 25,000 to 30,000 clones, approximately 79% of them present only once. The CDR3 has 17 amino acids. The V segment lost 2 bases and the J segment 3 bases; nucleotides outside the gene matches: 8. CDR1 and CDR2 from the germline V gene are SEHNR and FQNEAQ (reference sequence). Material: CD4+ T cells from blood buffy coats. The chain links TRBV7-9 to TRBJ2-1; 9 bases match TRBD2. This TCR derives from a human donor in good health. The CDR3 reads CASSLWPSGAHYNEQFF. The DNA of the CDR3 is TGTGCCAGCAGCTTATGGCCTAGCGGGGCCCACTACAATGAGCAGTTCTTC.